The 28 T cell receptor beta chains given below trace back to one sample, sequenced in a study of cytomegalovirus exposure and HLA in healthy donors. PCR amplification relied on 60 Vbeta primers (plus 13 Jbeta primers). This table comes from immunoSEQ multiplex PCR, and its TCRdb copy is limited to in-frame clones, with some not included. Altogether 150,000 or so clones are present, roughly 79% being singletons, with the ten largest covering approximately 1%. Sequencing was performed on PBMCs. The receptors derive from a woman in her thirties or forties in good health and CMV-seronegative.

The chain is built from TRBV30 and TRBJ2-2, with TRBD2 matching over 8 bases. Germline V CDR1 and CDR2: GTSNPN, SVGIG (reference sequence). Trimming removed 7 bases from V and 5 bases from J; junction bases left unmatched: 12. The CDR3 covers 15 residues. The CDR3 here is CASIAGLGWTGELFF. The CDR3, as DNA: TGTGCCTCCATAGCGGGACTAGGGTGGACCGGGGAGCTGTTTTTT.

The chain combines TRBV5-1 with TRBJ2-5, with 12 positions matching TRBD1. The CDR3 totals 15 residues. With 3 bases clipped from V and 4 bases from J, the junction kept 4 bases outside the gene matches. The germline gives CDR1 SGHRS, CDR2 YFSETQ. Here the CDR3 DNA reads TGCGCCAGCAGCTACGGGACAGGGGGCAGAGAGACCCAGTACTTC. Protein: CASSYGTGGRETQYF. Variable domain in full (rest from reference TRBV5-1 and TRBJ2-5): KAGVTQTPRYLIKTRGQQVTLSCSPISGHRSVSWYQQTPGQGLQFLFEYFSETQRNKGNFPGRFSGRQFSNSRSEMNVSTLELGDSALYLCASSYGTGGRETQYFGPGTRLLVL.

V gene TRBV7-9 combines with J gene TRBJ2-1; 11 positions match TRBD1. Trimming cost V 7 bases and J 0 bases; bases outside gene matches: 5. In germline, CDR1 is SEHNR, CDR2 FQNEAQ (reference sequence). CDR3 size: 16 residues. CDR3 region: CASTGTGGSSYNEQFF. The DNA of the CDR3 is TGTGCCAGCACCGGGACAGGGGGGAGCTCCTACAATGAGCAGTTCTTC.

The chain combines TRBV18 with TRBJ2-1, with TRBD2 matching over 11 bases. CDR1 and CDR2 (germline): KGHSH, LQKENI. Losses at the gene ends were 6 bases for V and 2 bases for J; bases not matched to a gene: 3. The length of the CDR3 is 15 residues. Written as DNA, the CDR3 is TGTGCCAGCTCCCTACTAGCGGGAGCCTACAATGAGCAGTTCTTC. Residues: CASSLLAGAYNEQFF.

This sequence joins TRBV10-3 and TRBJ2-7; tentatively, D is TRBD2 (7 bases). The CDR3 covers 15 residues. Germline CDR1 ENHRY, CDR2 SYGVKD. V was trimmed by 0 bases and J by 5 bases, leaving 14 bases between them. The DNA of the CDR3 is TGTGCCATCAGTGAGTCGACACGGGGGGCGGACGAGCAGTACTTC. Its translation is CAISESTRGADEQYF.

This clone has only a few counts. The junction departs from germline at one end; a sequencing error may be responsible. The gene calls are TRBV7-9 and TRBJ2-7, with a tentative D call TRBD2 (6 bases). The CDR3 loop spans 12 amino acids. Germline CDR1 reads SEHNR; CDR2 reads FQNEAQ (reference sequence). The CDR3 is CSSSRESYEQYF. The CDR3 bases are TGTTCCAGCAGTCGGGAGAGCTACGAGCAGTACTTC. Full variable domain (rest looked up from reference TRBV7-9 and TRBJ2-7): DTGVSQNPRHKITKRGQNVTFRCDPISEHNRLYWYRQTLGQGPEFLTYFQNEAQLEKSRLLSDRFSAERPKGSFSTLEIQRTEQGDSAMYLCSSSRESYEQYFGPGTRLTVT.

Concerning this clone: This sample includes further DNA sequences coding for the same CDR3. This chain links TRBV2 with TRBJ2-1; 11 nucleotides agree with TRBD2. The junction had 1 base not matched to a gene; V was cut back by 6 bases and J by 0 bases. Germline-derived CDR1 and CDR2 are SNHLY and FYNNEI. This CDR3 contains 15 residues. The CDR3 protein is CASRTSGSSYNEQFF. CDR3 nucleotide sequence: TGTGCCAGCAGAACTAGCGGGAGCTCCTACAATGAGCAGTTCTTC.

The chain carries TRBV11-3 and TRBJ2-1; 7 bases match TRBD2. This CDR3 has 16 amino acids. Germline assignment: CDR1 SGHNT and CDR2 YENEEA. The V gene end was trimmed by 0 bases and the J gene end by 5 bases; junction bases not matched to a gene: 7. CDR3 coding DNA: TGTGCCAGCAGCTTAGAGGGGGGAGGGTCCCACAATGAGCAGTTCTTC. Translation gives CASSLEGGGSHNEQFF.

This clone was detected only once. This sequence joins TRBV6-1 and TRBJ2-7; TRBD1 agrees at 8 bases. CDR3 length equals 15 residues. Germline trimming cut 0 bases from V and 5 bases from J; bases unmatched to any gene: 6. Germline V gene lookup returns CDR1 MNHNS and CDR2 SASEGT. This CDR3 reads CASSEAATGGNEQYF. The CDR3 nucleotides read TGTGCCAGCAGTGAAGCGGCCACAGGGGGTAACGAGCAGTACTTC.

Concerning this clone: Other DNA sequences from this sample encode an identical CDR3 as well. The gene calls are TRBV7-9 and TRBJ2-7; D gene uncertain. The germline gives CDR1 SEHNR, CDR2 FQNEAQ (reference sequence). The ends were cut back, 1 base at V and 7 bases at J, with 8 bases in the middle. The CDR3 is 12 residues long. As DNA, the CDR3 is TGTGCCAGCAGCTTAGAAGCTGGTGAGCAGTACTTC. Protein product: CASSLEAGEQYF. Full variable domain (missing parts from reference TRBV7-9 and TRBJ2-7): DTGVSQNPRHKITKRGQNVTFRCDPISEHNRLYWYRQTLGQGPEFLTYFQNEAQLEKSRLLSDRFSAERPKGSFSTLEIQRTEQGDSAMYLCASSLEAGEQYFGPGTRLTVT.

This clone turned up a few times. This chain joins TRBV5-1 and TRBJ1-1; D perhaps matches TRBD1 (5 bases). Germline lookup yields CDR1 SGHRS and CDR2 YFSETQ. V was trimmed by 6 bases and J by 1 base, leaving 10 bases between them. This CDR3 is 13 amino acids long. This CDR3 reads CASTKTENTEAFF. CDR3 in DNA: TGCGCCAGCACCAAGACAGAGAACACTGAAGCTTTCTTT.

The chain couples TRBV7-9 to TRBJ2-5, with D possibly being TRBD2 (6 bases). The CDR3 totals 14 residues. V was cut by 5 bases and J by 0 bases, with 10 bases left in between. Looked up from germline, CDR1 is SEHNR and CDR2 is FQNEAQ (reference sequence). The DNA for the CDR3 is TGTGCCAGCAGCCTAAGACTAGACCAAGAGACCCAGTACTTC. Translated, it gives CASSLRLDQETQYF.

The rearrangement links TRBV28 to TRBJ1-2, with 8 bases identical to TRBD1. Trimming removed 2 bases from V and 4 bases from J; junction bases left unmatched: 12. The CDR3 is 17 amino acids. From germline, CDR1 is MDHEN and CDR2 SYDVKM. The CDR3 DNA is TGTGCCAGCAGTTTACCCACACCCCGCGGGACAGGCTATGGCTACACCTTC. Its translation: CASSLPTPRGTGYGYTF.

The chain links TRBV29-1 to TRBJ1-1, with TRBD1 matching 9 bases. The trim removed 3 bases at V and 10 bases at J, leaving 3 bases unmatched. The germline V gene encodes CDR1 SQVTM and CDR2 ANQGSEA. The CDR3 length is 11 residues. The CDR3 sequence: CSVDRQGGAFF. The CDR3 DNA reads as TGCAGCGTTGACCGACAGGGGGGAGCTTTCTTT.

This clone was counted once. The chain carries TRBV14 and TRBJ2-5; D remains unclear. This CDR3 is 15 amino acids long. Trimming cost V 4 bases and J 4 bases, with 16 bases left between them. Germline lookup yields CDR1 SGHDN and CDR2 FVKESK. CDR3 DNA sequence: TGTGCCAGCAGCCTGTACTCCAGGTCCAGAGAGACCCAGTACTTC. Its translation: CASSLYSRSRETQYF.

This clone was picked up a small number of times. CDR3 coding DNA: TGTGCCTGGAGTGTACGATTAGCGGGGGAAGATACGCAGTATTTT. This codes for CAWSVRLAGEDTQYF. V and J are TRBV30 and TRBJ2-3, with TRBD2 matching over 9 bases. CDR1 and CDR2 from the germline V gene are GTSNPN and SVGIG (reference sequence). V trimming: 0 bases; J trimming: 5 bases; junction bases outside the gene matches: 6. This CDR3 is built from 15 residues. Drawing the rest from reference TRBV30 and TRBJ2-3, the complete variable domain is SQTIHQWPATLVQPVGSPLSLECTVEGTSNPNLYWYRQAAGRGLQLLFYSVGIGQISSEVPQNLSASRPQDRQFILSSKKLLLSDSGFYLCAWSVRLAGEDTQYFGPGTRLTVL.

A few counts support this clone. V gene TRBV25-1 combines with J gene TRBJ2-1, with TRBD2 as a possible D gene (7 bases). V lost 3 bases and J lost 7, with 22 bases in between. The germline V gene has CDR1 MGHDK and CDR2 SYGVNS. The CDR3 extends over 17 amino acids. The CDR3 spells CASSDPLGGRDRNEQFF. The CDR3 bases are TGTGCCAGCAGTGACCCCTTAGGGGGGAGGGACCGGAATGAGCAGTTCTTC.

The gene calls are TRBV9 and TRBJ1-2; 9 bases fit TRBD1. CDR3 size: 15 residues. Germline V gene lookup returns CDR1 SGDLS and CDR2 YYNGEE. Trimming cost V 3 bases and J 8 bases; bases outside gene matches: 11. Here the CDR3 reads CASSAGIQGAEGYTF. The CDR3 DNA reads as TGTGCCAGCAGCGCCGGAATACAGGGGGCGGAGGGCTACACCTTC.

J is TRBJ2-1 and V is TRBV27; no clear D. Germline V CDR1 and CDR2: MNHEY, SMNVEV (reference sequence). V was clipped by 5 bases and J by 3 bases, with 8 bases between them. The CDR3 loop spans 13 amino acids. The CDR3 spells CASSPNFYNEQFF. Here the CDR3 DNA reads TGTGCCAGCAGTCCCAACTTCTACAATGAGCAGTTCTTC.

The CDR3 DNA is TGTGCCAGTACGGATAGCGTGGGTCCGGGGGAGACCCAGTACTTC. The encoded protein is CASTDSVGPGETQYF. The chain employs TRBV19 and TRBJ2-5; possibly TRBD2 for D (5 bases). Germline V CDR1 and CDR2: LNHDA, SQIVND (reference sequence). The CDR3 has 15 amino acids. V was cut by 7 bases and J by 5 bases, with 20 bases left in between. The whole variable domain, filled in from reference TRBV19 and TRBJ2-5, reads DGGITQSPKYLFRKEGQNVTLSCEQNLNHDAMYWYRQDPGQGLRLIYYSQIVNDFQKGDIAEGYSVSREKKESFPLTVTSAQKNPTAFYLCASTDSVGPGETQYFGPGTRLLVL.

This chain links TRBV6-1 with TRBJ1-1; D perhaps matches TRBD1 (5 bases). Germline CDR1 MNHNS, CDR2 SASEGT. With 1 base removed from V and 6 bases from J, the gap between germline ends came to 9 bases. The CDR3 has 13 residues. CDR3 DNA sequence: TGTGCCAGCAGTGAAGATGGGGCTGCTGAAGCTTTCTTT. This translates into CASSEDGAAEAFF.

V usage is TRBV2 and J usage is TRBJ2-2; 12 bases fit TRBD2. Germline values: CDR1 SNHLY, CDR2 FYNNEI. The length of the CDR3 is 15 residues. With 5 bases clipped from V and 6 bases from J, the junction kept 4 bases outside the gene matches. The CDR3 loop reads CASSPRLAGAGELFF. The DNA of the CDR3 is TGTGCCAGCAGTCCCAGACTAGCGGGAGCCGGGGAGCTGTTTTTT.

This clone was observed a single time. V is TRBV18 and J is TRBJ1-5, with D tentatively TRBD1 (5 bases). Trimming removed 4 bases at V and 0 bases at J, with 13 bases between. CDR1 is KGHSH and CDR2 is LQKENI in the germline V gene. This CDR3 is 16 amino acids long. For the CDR3, the DNA is TGTGCCAGCTCACAGGGGACTTTCGATAGCAATCAGCCCCAGCATTTT. It yields the protein CASSQGTFDSNQPQHF. The full variable domain, in which reference TRBV18 and TRBJ1-5 provide the parts outside the CDR3, is NAGVMQNPRHLVRRRGQEARLRCSPMKGHSHVYWYRQLPEEGLKFMVYLQKENIIDESGMPKERFSAEFPKEGPSILRIQQVVRGDSAAYFCASSQGTFDSNQPQHFGDGTRLSIL.

V usage is TRBV9 and J usage is TRBJ2-1, with 7 bases lining up with TRBD1. V was pared by 0 bases and J by 2 bases, with 5 bases of the junction left unmatched. The V gene's germline CDR1 is SGDLS and CDR2 YYNGEE. The CDR3 totals 16 residues. The CDR3 loop is CASSVGQGPTYNEQFF. In DNA, the CDR3 is TGTGCCAGCAGCGTAGGACAGGGTCCAACCTACAATGAGCAGTTCTTC.

The chain links TRBV29-1 to TRBJ1-5; 9 nucleotides line up with TRBD1. The CDR3 extends over 14 amino acids. Germline CDR1 reads SQVTM; CDR2 reads ANQGSEA. V shed 4 bases, J shed 4 bases, and the junction held 5 bases outside the gene matches. For the CDR3, the DNA is TGCAGCGTTGCTTATGGACAGGGGAATCAGCCCCAGCATTTT. Translated: CSVAYGQGNQPQHF.

The chain recombines TRBV6-1 with TRBJ1-1; a possible D gene is TRBD1 (5 bases). Germline lookup yields CDR1 MNHNS and CDR2 SASEGT. The CDR3 contains 12 residues. Trimming took off 2 bases at V and 11 bases at J, with 12 bases between the two ends. The CDR3 DNA reads TGTGCCAGCAGTGAAATGGGGCCCGAGGCTTTCTTT. Its translation: CASSEMGPEAFF.

V usage is TRBV5-1 and J usage is TRBJ2-6; the match to TRBD1 covers 8 bases. The J segment lost 0 bases and the V segment lost 7 bases, leaving 3 bases of the junction unmatched. The germline V gene encodes CDR1 SGHRS and CDR2 YFSETQ. The CDR3 runs 15 residues. CDR3 amino acids: CASGQGDSGANVLTF. DNA for the CDR3: TGCGCCAGCGGACAGGGAGACTCTGGGGCCAACGTCCTGACTTTC.

In the case of this clone: Other DNA sequences within the sample encode an identical CDR3. The chain carries TRBV9 and TRBJ2-7, with TRBD1 matching over 7 bases. Germline CDR1 and CDR2: SGDLS and YYNGEE. The CDR3 spans 14 residues. Losses at the gene ends were 0 bases for V and 3 bases for J; bases not matched to a gene: 3. The CDR3 coding sequence is TGTGCCAGCAGCGTAGGACAGGGCTTCTACGAGCAGTACTTC. Protein sequence: CASSVGQGFYEQYF.